The T cell receptor (beta chain) described here comes from a study of shared clonotypes between healthy human individuals. To note about this clone: Its antigen is unidentified.

Study results and limitations: Four donors had around 5% of their naive CD4 clonotypes in common.

Only in-frame clones appear in the TCRdb table, and some are missing; sequencing was by immunoSEQ multiplex PCR. In the table there are around 700,000 clones, approximately 79% of which are singletons. Germline CDR1 SGHTS, CDR2 YDEGEE. V lost 5 bases, J lost 5 bases, and 13 bases lay in between. The CDR3 has 14 residues. CD4+ cells yielded CD45RA+ naive and CD45RA-negative memory subsets. Specimen: memory CD4+ T cells sorted from blood. Documented subset: CD45RA-negative fraction. This receptor was identified in a woman in her twenties or thirties in good health. This chain connects TRBV5-8 to TRBJ2-2; possibly TRBD2 for D (7 bases). Here the CDR3 DNA reads TGTGCCAGCAGACAGAGGGGGGGAACCGGGGAGCTGTTTTTT. Protein: CASRQRGGTGELFF.